Presented here are 3 T cell receptor beta chains from one specimen sequenced in a study of shared clonotypes between healthy human individuals. Measured with immunoSEQ multiplex PCR; TCRdb has only the in-frame clones, and not every one. Altogether approximately 940,000 clones are present, about 80% being singletons, with the ten largest covering around 1.5%. Source material: memory CD4+ T cells sorted from blood. Noted subset: CD45RA-negative fraction. All receptors come from a young man in good health.

A word on this clone: At one end the junction does not follow the germline gene, possibly because of a read error. The chain recombines TRBV5-8 with TRBJ1-4, with 8 bases identical to TRBD1. CDR1 SGHTS and CDR2 YDEGEE come from the germline V gene. This CDR3 contains 15 residues. The DNA for the CDR3 is TGTGCCAGCAGTTTGGGGACAGGCTCAAATGAAAAACTGTTTTTT. Its protein is CASSLGTGSNEKLFF.

On this clone: Possible read error: a much larger clone is one base away. The sample contains more than one DNA sequence encoding this CDR3. The chain employs TRBV7-9 and TRBJ1-1; D not certain. The CDR3 contains 13 residues. In germline, CDR1 is SEHNR, CDR2 FQNEAQ (reference sequence). With 0 bases removed from V and 1 base from J, the gap between germline ends came to 3 bases. This CDR3 is CASSLAGNTEAFF. CDR3 in DNA: TGTGCCAGCAGCTTAGCGGGGAACACTGAAGCTTTCTTT.

The chain joins TRBV7-2 to TRBJ2-5; TRBD1 matches at 8 bases. The CDR3 sequence is 15 residues long. Germline V CDR1 and CDR2: SGHTA, FQGNSA. The ends lost 3 bases at V and 4 bases at J; junction bases unmatched: 7. The CDR3 nucleotides are TGTGCCAGCAGCTTGACAGGGGACTTCAGAGAGACCCAGTACTTC. This sequence encodes CASSLTGDFRETQYF.